This TCR beta chain was retrieved from a study of blood T cell repertoires in COVID-19. Study context: Collection of acute and convalescent COVID-19 samples took place in the United States, Italy and Spain.

With V trimmed by 7 bases and J by 5 bases, 6 bases remained unmatched. CDR3 length: 13 residues. In germline, CDR1 is SGHRS, CDR2 YFSETQ. The protocol was immunoSEQ multiplex PCR, while the TCRdb copy is restricted to in-frame clones and leaves out a portion. The table shows hundreds of thousands of clones, with about 83% occurring only once. The receptor was isolated from a man aged 80 or over with acute or convalescent COVID-19. Sequenced sample: peripheral blood. The rearrangement links TRBV5-1 to TRBJ2-5, with 9 bases lining up with TRBD2. CDR3 in amino acids: CASGRGGSETQYF. Written as DNA, the CDR3 is TGCGCCAGCGGGCGGGGGGGATCCGAGACCCAGTACTTC.